The 5 T cell receptor beta chains in this list originate from one sample, sequenced in a study of T cell responses to AZD1222 COVID-19 vaccine. Measured with immunoSEQ multiplex PCR; TCRdb has only the in-frame clones, and not every one. Seen here are about 120,000 clones, under 95% observed once, and the top ten hold 4.5% to 6%. The specimen was peripheral blood, collected 28 days after the second AZD1222 dose. These receptors originate from an adult who received the AZD1222 COVID-19 vaccine.

The chain links TRBV12-3 or TRBV12-4 to TRBJ1-2, with D uncertain. Trimming pared 3 bases from V and 4 bases from J, leaving 9 bases between. The CDR3 sequence is 13 residues long. The CDR3 here is CASSLWEPYGYTF. The CDR3 nucleotides read TGTGCCAGCAGTTTGTGGGAACCCTATGGCTACACCTTC.

V and J are TRBV11-3 and TRBJ2-3; TRBD2 matches 14 bases. The CDR3 covers 17 residues. The germline CDR1 and CDR2 sequences are SGHNT and YENEEA. Trimming cost V 3 bases and J 8 bases; bases outside gene matches: 10. The CDR3 nucleotides are TGTGCCAGCAGCTTCCAGACTAGCGGGGGGGGCGTGGGTACGCAGTATTTT. Translation: CASSFQTSGGGVGTQYF.

This chain connects TRBV7-9 to TRBJ2-3; 10 bases are a match to TRBD2. This CDR3 region has 16 residues. CDR1 and CDR2 (germline): SEHNR, FQNEAQ (reference sequence). V lost 5 bases to trimming and J lost 5 bases; unmatched junction nucleotides: 10. The CDR3 bases are TGTGCCAGCAGCGCACGTAGCGGGGGGAAGGTAGATACGCAGTATTTT. It codes for CASSARSGGKVDTQYF.

This clone has a single count. This specimen includes other DNA sequences encoding the same CDR3. The gene calls are TRBV29-1 and TRBJ1-2; D unclear. CDR3 length: 12 amino acids. Per the germline V gene, CDR1 is SQVTM and CDR2 is ANQGSEA. V shed 0 bases and J shed 3 bases, with 5 bases lying between them. CDR3 amino acids: CSVEDQDYGYTF. The CDR3 bases are TGCAGCGTTGAAGACCAGGACTATGGCTACACCTTC.

The chain links TRBV2 to TRBJ2-6; D is undetermined. Trimming took 10 bases from V and 1 from J, leaving 5 bases between them. This CDR3 has 12 residues. CDR1 SNHLY and CDR2 FYNNEI come from the germline V gene. CDR3 in amino acids: CATESGANVLTF. The CDR3, as DNA: TGTGCCACGGAATCTGGGGCCAACGTCCTGACTTTC.